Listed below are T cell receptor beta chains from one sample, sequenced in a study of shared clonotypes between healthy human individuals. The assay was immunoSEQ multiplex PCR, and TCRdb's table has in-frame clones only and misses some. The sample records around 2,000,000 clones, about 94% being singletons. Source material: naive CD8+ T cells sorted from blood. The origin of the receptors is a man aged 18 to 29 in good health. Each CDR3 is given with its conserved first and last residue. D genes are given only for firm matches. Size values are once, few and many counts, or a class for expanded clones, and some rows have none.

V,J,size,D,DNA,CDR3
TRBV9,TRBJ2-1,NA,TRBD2,TGTGCCAGCAGCGACATAGCGGGGGATCCCTACAATGAGCAGTTCTTC,CASSDIAGDPYNEQFF
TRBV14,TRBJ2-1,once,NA,TGTGCCAGCAGCCAAGAACAGGGTACCTACAATGAGCAGTTCTTC,CASSQEQGTYNEQFF
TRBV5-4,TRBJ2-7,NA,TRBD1,TGTGCCAGCAGCCTACGGACAGGGGGCTCCTACGAGCAGTACTTC,CASSLRTGGSYEQYF
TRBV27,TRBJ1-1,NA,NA,TGTGCCAGCTCCGGGACATCGAACACTGAAGCTTTCTTT,CASSGTSNTEAFF
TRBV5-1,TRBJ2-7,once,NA,TGCGCCAGCAGCTTGCGCCTCTCCTACGAGCAGTACTTC,CASSLRLSYEQYF
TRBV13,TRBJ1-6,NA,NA,TGTGCCAGCAGCCACGAGACAGGAAAGCTTTCACCCCTCCACTTT,CASSHETGKLSPLHF
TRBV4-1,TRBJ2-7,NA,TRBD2,TGCGCCAGCAGCCTCGGGTCCACTAGCGGGGGCCTCTCCTACGAGCAGTACTTC,CASSLGSTSGGLSYEQYF
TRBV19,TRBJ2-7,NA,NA,TGTGCCAGTAGTATAAGTAGCGAATCCTACGAGCAGTACTTC,CASSISSESYEQYF
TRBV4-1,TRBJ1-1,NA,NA,TGCGCCAGCAGCCAAGCCCGGGGTATCACTGAAGCTTTCTTT,CASSQARGITEAFF
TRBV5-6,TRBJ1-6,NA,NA,TGTGCCAGCAGCTTGGCAGGGGCTAATTCACCCCTCCACTTT,CASSLAGANSPLHF
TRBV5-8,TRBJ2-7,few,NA,TGTGCCAGCAGCTACTACGAGCAGTACTTC,CASSYYEQYF
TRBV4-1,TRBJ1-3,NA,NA,TGCGCCAGCAGCCAAGCCGGGGACACCATATATTTT,CASSQAGDTIYF
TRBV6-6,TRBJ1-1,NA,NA,TGTGCCAGCAGTTACCCGACAGGTGAAGCTTTCTTT,CASSYPTGEAFF
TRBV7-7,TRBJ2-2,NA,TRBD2,TGTGCTAGCAGCTTAGTACTAGCGGGAGTCTCCGGGGAGCTGTTTTTT,CASSLVLAGVSGELFF
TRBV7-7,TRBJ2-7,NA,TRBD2,TGTGCTAGCAGCCCCCAGCTTGGGGGGGCCTACGAGCAGTACTTC,CASSPQLGGAYEQYF
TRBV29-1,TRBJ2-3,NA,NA,TGCAGCGTTCAAGCCGGGGAGGATACGCAGTATTTT,CSVQAGEDTQYF
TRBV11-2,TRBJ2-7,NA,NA,TGTGCCAGCAGCTTAGAAGAGACCTACGAGCAGTACTTC,CASSLEETYEQYF
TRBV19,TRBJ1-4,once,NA,TGTGCCAGTCTTTCCAGGGACGTTGAAAAACTGTTTTTT,CASLSRDVEKLFF
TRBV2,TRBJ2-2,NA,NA,TGTGCCAGCAAGGTTCCGAGGGGGGCCGTCCCGAACACCGGGGAGCTGTTTTTT,CASKVPRGAVPNTGELFF
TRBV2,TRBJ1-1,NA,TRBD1,TGTGCCAGCAGTGGGGAGGACAGGGCTGGAACTGAAGCTTTCTTT,CASSGEDRAGTEAFF